This is a list of T cell receptor beta chains from one sample in a study of shared clonotypes between healthy human individuals. The assay was immunoSEQ multiplex PCR, and TCRdb's table has in-frame clones only and misses some. The table shows some 2,000,000 clones, with almost 96% occurring only once. Sequencing input: naive CD4+ T cells sorted from blood. These receptors came from a man between 18 and 29 years old in good health. Both conserved end residues are part of each CDR3. D genes are given only for firm matches. Size tells how often a clone was seen (once, few, many) or the class of an expanded clone, and some rows leave it out.

j_call	v_call	d_call	clone_size	cdr3_nt	cdr3_aa
TRBJ2-5	TRBV25-1	-	-	TGTGCCAGCAGCGCCGAACGTGGGGGAGAGCGGCCAGATACCCAGTACTTC	CASSAERGGERPDTQYF
TRBJ1-1	TRBV7-9	-	-	TGTGCCAGCAGCTTAGCACCGGGGTCGAACACTGAAGCTTTCTTT	CASSLAPGSNTEAFF
TRBJ2-1	TRBV29-1	-	-	TGCAGCGTTGAAGGGGAGAATGAGCAGTTCTTC	CSVEGENEQFF
TRBJ2-1	TRBV18	-	-	TGTGCCAGCTCCCCAGGGGCGCAGGACAATGAGCAGTTCTTC	CASSPGAQDNEQFF
TRBJ2-3	TRBV2	-	-	TGTGCCAGCGCGTTTGGGGCTACGCAGTATTTT	CASAFGATQYF
TRBJ1-2	TRBV2	TRBD1	-	TGTGCCAGCAGTAGGGACAGGGGAGCAGACAACTATGGCTACACCTTC	CASSRDRGADNYGYTF
TRBJ1-1	TRBV15	-	-	TGTGCCACCAGCCCGGACACCGCTAACACTGAAGCTTTCTTT	CATSPDTANTEAFF
TRBJ2-1	TRBV7-3	-	once	TGTGCCAGCAGCCCGCAGGGCTCCTACAATGAGCAGTTCTTC	CASSPQGSYNEQFF
TRBJ2-3	TRBV20-1	-	-	TGCAGTGCGATCGGCTCAGATACGCAGTATTTT	CSAIGSDTQYF
TRBJ2-5	TRBV7-9	-	-	TGTGCCAGCAGCTTAGGTCAGGTTGTCCAAGAGACCCAGTACTTC	CASSLGQVVQETQYF